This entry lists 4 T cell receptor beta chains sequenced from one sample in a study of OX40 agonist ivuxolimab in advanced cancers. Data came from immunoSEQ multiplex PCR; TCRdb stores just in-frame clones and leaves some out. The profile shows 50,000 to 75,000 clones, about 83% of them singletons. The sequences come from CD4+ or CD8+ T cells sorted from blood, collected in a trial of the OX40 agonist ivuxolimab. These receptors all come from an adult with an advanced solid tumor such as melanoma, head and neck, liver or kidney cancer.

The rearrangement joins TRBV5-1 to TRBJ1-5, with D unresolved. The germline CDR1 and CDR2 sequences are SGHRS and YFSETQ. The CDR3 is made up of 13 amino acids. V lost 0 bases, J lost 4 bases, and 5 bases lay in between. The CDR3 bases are TGCGCCAGCAGCTTGGGACATAATCAGCCCCAGCATTTT. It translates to CASSLGHNQPQHF.

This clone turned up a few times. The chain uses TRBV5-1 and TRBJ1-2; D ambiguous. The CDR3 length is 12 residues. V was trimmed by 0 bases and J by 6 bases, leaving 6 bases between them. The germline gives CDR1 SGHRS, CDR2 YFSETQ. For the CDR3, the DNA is TGCGCCAGCAGCTTGGGTTCCCATGGCTACACCTTC. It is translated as CASSLGSHGYTF.

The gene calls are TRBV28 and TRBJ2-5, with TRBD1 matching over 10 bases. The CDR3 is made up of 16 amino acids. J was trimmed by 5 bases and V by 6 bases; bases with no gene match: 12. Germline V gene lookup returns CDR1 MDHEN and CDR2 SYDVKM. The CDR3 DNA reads TGTGCCAGCAGCGCTGACAGGGGGCACTGGGGGGAGACCCAGTACTTC. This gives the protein CASSADRGHWGETQYF. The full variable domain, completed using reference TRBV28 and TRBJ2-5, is DVKVTQSSRYLVKRTGEKVFLECVQDMDHENMFWYRQDPGLGLRLIYFSYDVKMKEKGDIPEGYSVSREKKERFSLILESASTNQTSMYLCASSADRGHWGETQYFGPGTRLLVL.

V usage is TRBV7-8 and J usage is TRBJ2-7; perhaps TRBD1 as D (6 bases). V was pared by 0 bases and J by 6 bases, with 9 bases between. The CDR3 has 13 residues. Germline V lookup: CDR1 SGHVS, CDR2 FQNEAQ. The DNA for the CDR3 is TGTGCCAGCAGCTTAGCCCGAGGGGGCGAGCAGTACTTC. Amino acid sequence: CASSLARGGEQYF.